This T cell receptor (beta chain) was recorded in a study of T cell repertoires in cytomegalovirus infection. Study as a whole: CMV epitopes that were recently identified and HLA-C-restricted were used alongside well-studied HLA-B-restricted ones. Public TCR beta signatures were indicative of both CMV infection and a matching HLA type. Findings of the study overall: Across the ex vivo response, the dominant clonotypes were HLA-C-restricted CMV-specific TCR beta clonotypes.

A few counts support this clonotype. The antigen remains unidentified. Unmatched junction bases numbered 10, after V lost 1 base and J lost 5 bases. This CDR3 region has 16 residues. Germline CDR1 SEHNR, CDR2 FQNEAQ (reference sequence). TCRdb fed the reads into MiXCR, producing one record per CDR3 protein. In the table there are under 850,000 distinct CDR3 sequences, around a third of which are singletons. This chain links TRBV7-9 with TRBJ1-2; 7 bases match TRBD1. This receptor was obtained from a human donor in good health (CMV status not recorded). Some clones in this sample may be carry-over from other donors' samples. The input for sequencing was cultured PBMCs, taken from culture after CMV antigen stimulation. The CDR3 spells CASSLEAGTETYGYTF. The CDR3 nucleotides are TGTGCCAGCAGCTTAGAGGCCGGGACAGAGACGTATGGCTACACCTTC.